This T cell receptor beta chain was obtained from a study of blood T cell repertoires in COVID-19. Across the whole study: The United States, Italy and Spain provided the acute and convalescent COVID-19 samples.

The CDR3 loop spans 12 amino acids. V was pared by 10 bases and J by 2 bases, with 9 bases between. Patients at the Seattle site were enrolled during active infection and followed longitudinally. Only in-frame clones appear in the TCRdb table, and some are missing; sequencing was by immunoSEQ multiplex PCR. In the table there are approximately 350,000 clones, 75% to 90% of which are singletons. Source material: peripheral blood. The chain couples TRBV12-3 or TRBV12-4 to TRBJ1-3; a weak D match, TRBD1 (5 bases). This TCR derives from a woman between 50 and 59 years old with COVID-19, enrolled during active disease. The CDR3 nucleotides read TGTGCCACCCACAGGACTGGAAACACCATATATTTT. As protein: CATHRTGNTIYF.